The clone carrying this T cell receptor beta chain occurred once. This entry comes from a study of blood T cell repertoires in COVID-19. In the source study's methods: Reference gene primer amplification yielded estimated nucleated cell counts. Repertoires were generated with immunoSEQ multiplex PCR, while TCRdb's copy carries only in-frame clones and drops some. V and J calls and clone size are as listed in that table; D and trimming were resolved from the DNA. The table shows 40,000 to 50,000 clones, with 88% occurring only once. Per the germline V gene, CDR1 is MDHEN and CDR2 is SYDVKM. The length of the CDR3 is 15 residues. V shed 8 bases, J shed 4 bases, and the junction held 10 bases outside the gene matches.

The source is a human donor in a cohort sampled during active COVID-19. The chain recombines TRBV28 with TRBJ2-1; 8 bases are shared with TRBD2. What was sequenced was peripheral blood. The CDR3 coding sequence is TGTGCCAGCGGTGAGACGGGAGGGGCATACAATGAGCAGTTCTTC. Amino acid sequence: CASGETGGAYNEQFF.